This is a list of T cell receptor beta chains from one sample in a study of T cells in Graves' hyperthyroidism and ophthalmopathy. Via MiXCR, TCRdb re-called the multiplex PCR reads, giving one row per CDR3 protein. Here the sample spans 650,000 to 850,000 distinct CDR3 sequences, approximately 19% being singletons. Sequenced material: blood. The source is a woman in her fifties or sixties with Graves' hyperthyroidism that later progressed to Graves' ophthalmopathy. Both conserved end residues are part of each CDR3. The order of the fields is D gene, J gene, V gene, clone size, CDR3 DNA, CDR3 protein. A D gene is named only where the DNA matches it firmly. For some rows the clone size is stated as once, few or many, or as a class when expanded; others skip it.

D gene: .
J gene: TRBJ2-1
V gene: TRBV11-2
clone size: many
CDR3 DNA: TGTGCCAGCAGCTTACCTATTGATGAGCAGTTCTTC
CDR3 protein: CASSLPIDEQFF

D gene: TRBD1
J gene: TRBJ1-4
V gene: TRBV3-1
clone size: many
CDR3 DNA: TGTGCCAGCAGCCAGCGCCAGACAGGGTGGCATGAAAAACTGTTTTTT
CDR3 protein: CASSQRQTGWHEKLFF

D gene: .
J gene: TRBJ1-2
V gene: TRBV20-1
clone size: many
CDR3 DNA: TGCAGTGCGCCGCTTGGGGGCGGAGGCTATGGCTACACCTTC
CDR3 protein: CSAPLGGGGYGYTF

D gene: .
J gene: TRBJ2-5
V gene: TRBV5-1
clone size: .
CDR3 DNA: TGCGCCAGCAGCTGGATGGGTAGAGAGACCCAGTACTTC
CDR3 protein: CASSWMGRETQYF

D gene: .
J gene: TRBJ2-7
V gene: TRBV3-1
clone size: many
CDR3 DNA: TGTGCCAGCAGCCAAGATTCGGGGAGATTCTACGAGCAGTACTTC
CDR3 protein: CASSQDSGRFYEQYF

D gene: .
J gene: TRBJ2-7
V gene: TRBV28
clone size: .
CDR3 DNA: TGTGCCAGCGAATCGGACAGAAACAGCTCCTACGAGCAGTACTTC
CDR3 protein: CASESDRNSSYEQYF

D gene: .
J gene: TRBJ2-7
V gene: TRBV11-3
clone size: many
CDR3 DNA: TGTGCCAGCAGGACAGACTCCTACGAGCAGTACTTC
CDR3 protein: CASRTDSYEQYF

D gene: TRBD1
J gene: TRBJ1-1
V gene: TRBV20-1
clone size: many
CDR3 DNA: TGCAGTGCTAGCCACAGGGGGTGGACTGAAGCTTTCTTT
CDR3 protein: CSASHRGWTEAFF

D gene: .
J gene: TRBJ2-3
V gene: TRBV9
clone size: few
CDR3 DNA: TGTGCCAGCACCGGAGGAGTGGGGGGAAGCACAGATACGCAGTATTTT
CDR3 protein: CASTGGVGGSTDTQYF

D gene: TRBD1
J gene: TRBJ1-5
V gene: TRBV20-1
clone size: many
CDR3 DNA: TGCAGTGCTAGAGTAACGGGACAGGGGGCAGTTCAGCCCCAGCATTTT
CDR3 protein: CSARVTGQGAVQPQHF

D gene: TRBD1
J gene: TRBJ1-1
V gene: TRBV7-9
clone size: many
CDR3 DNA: TGTGCCAGCAGCTTAGGTTCCAGGAAGGAGGGACAGGAGAACACTGAAGCTTTCTTT
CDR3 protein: CASSLGSRKEGQENTEAFF

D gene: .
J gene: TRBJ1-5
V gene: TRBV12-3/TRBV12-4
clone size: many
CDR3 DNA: TGTGCCAGCACCGAATCAGGCAGTAATCAGCCCCAGCATTTT
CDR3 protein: CASTESGSNQPQHF

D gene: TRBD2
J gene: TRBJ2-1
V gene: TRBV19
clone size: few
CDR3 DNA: TGTGCCAGTAGGGCTAGCGGGGGGTACAATGAGCAGTTCTTC
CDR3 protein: CASRASGGYNEQFF

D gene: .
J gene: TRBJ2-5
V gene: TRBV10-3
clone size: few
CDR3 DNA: TGTGCCATCGCCAGCGGTGAGATCCAAGAGACCCAGTACTTC
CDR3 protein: CAIASGEIQETQYF

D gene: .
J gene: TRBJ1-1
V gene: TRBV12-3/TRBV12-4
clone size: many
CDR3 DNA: TGTGCCAGCAGTTTAGGGCGCATACAGGGCACTGAAGCTTTCTTT
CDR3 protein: CASSLGRIQGTEAFF

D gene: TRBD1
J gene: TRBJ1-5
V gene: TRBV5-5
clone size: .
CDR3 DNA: TGTGCCAGCAGCCGGACAGGGGAGTTGTTTCAGCCCCAGCATTTT
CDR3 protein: CASSRTGELFQPQHF

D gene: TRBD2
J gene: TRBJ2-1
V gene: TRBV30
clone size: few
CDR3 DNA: TGTGCCTGGAGCCCCCGCCTAGCGGGGAAAACAGAGGACAATGAGCAGTTCTTC
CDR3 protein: CAWSPRLAGKTEDNEQFF

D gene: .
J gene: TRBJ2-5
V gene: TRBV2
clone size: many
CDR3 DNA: TGTGCCAGCACGGGGCAGCAAGAGACCCAGTACTTC
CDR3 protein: CASTGQQETQYF

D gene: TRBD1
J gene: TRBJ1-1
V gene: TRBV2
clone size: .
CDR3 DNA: TGTGCCACCGAAAGCTTGGACAGGTCCATCAGGGTTGAAGCTTTCTTT
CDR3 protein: CATESLDRSIRVEAFF

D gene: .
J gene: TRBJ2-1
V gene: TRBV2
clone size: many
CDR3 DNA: TGTGCCAGCAGTGATCCCCCGAACGATGAGCAGTTCTTC
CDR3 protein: CASSDPPNDEQFF

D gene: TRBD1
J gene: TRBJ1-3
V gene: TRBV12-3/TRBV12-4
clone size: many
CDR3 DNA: TGTGCCAGCAGTCCCGCAGGGGGCTCGTCTGGAAACACCATATATTTT
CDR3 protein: CASSPAGGSSGNTIYF

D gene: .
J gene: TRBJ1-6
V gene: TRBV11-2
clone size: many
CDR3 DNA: TGTGCCAGCAGCTTACCCCGAGGTGGGAAGGGTTATAATTCACCCCTCCACTTT
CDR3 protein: CASSLPRGGKGYNSPLHF

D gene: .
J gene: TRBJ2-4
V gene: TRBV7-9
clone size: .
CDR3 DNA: TGTGCCAGCAGCAATAGCGGGGACAGTTACCTAGCCAAAAACATTCAGTACTTC
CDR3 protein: CASSNSGDSYLAKNIQYF

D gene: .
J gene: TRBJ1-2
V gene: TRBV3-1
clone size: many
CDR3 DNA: TGTGCCAGCAGCCAAGATTTTCCGTATATCCCCAACTATGGCTACACCTTC
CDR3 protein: CASSQDFPYIPNYGYTF

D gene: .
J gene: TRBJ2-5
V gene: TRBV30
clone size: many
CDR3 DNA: TGTGCCTGGACCAAGACAGGCTTTAGGGGAGAGACCCAGTACTTC
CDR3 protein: CAWTKTGFRGETQYF

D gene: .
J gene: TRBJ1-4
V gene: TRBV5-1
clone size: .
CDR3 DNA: TGCGCCAGCAGCTTGGGGGGGGCGAGAACTAATGAAAAACTGTTTTTT
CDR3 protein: CASSLGGARTNEKLFF

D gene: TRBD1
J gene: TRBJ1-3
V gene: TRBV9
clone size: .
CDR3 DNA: TGTGCCAGCAGCTCACGGACAGGGTGGGACACCATATATTTT
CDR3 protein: CASSSRTGWDTIYF

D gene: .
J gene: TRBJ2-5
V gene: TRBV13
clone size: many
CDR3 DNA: TGTGCCAGCAGCATGCCGTGGGACAAAGAGACCCAGTACTTC
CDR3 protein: CASSMPWDKETQYF

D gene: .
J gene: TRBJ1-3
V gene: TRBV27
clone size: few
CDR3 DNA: TGTGCCAGCAGTTTAAACCCGGACAGTGGAAACACCATATATTTT
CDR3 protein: CASSLNPDSGNTIYF